One and the same sample provided the 8 T cell receptor beta chains below, sequenced in a study of blood T cell repertoires in COVID-19. Data came from immunoSEQ multiplex PCR; TCRdb stores just in-frame clones and leaves some out. This table holds more than 15,000 clones, more than 70% found once. Sample: peripheral blood. The receptors stem from a man between 35 and 55 years old with active COVID-19.

The chain employs TRBV18 and TRBJ2-1, with 7 nucleotides matching TRBD1. Germline assignment: CDR1 KGHSH and CDR2 LQKENI. The CDR3 is 15 amino acids. Trimming cost V 4 bases and J 4 bases; bases outside gene matches: 7. CDR3 loop: CASSRSGTEYNEQFF. Written as DNA, the CDR3 is TGTGCCAGCTCACGATCCGGGACAGAATACAATGAGCAGTTCTTC.

This chain connects TRBV12-5 to TRBJ2-6; the D is unclear. The germline V gene encodes CDR1 LGHNT and CDR2 FRNRAP. This CDR3 spans 13 amino acids. With 6 bases removed from V and 0 bases from J, the gap between germline ends came to 3 bases. The CDR3 sequence is CASGGSGANVLTF. The CDR3 nucleotides read TGTGCTAGTGGCGGCTCTGGGGCCAACGTCCTGACTTTC.

The chain is built from TRBV2 and TRBJ2-1; unclear D gene. CDR3 size: 11 residues. V gave up 4 bases and J gave up 6 bases, with 4 bases separating them. Looked up from germline, CDR1 is SNHLY and CDR2 is FYNNEI. The CDR3 loop is CASSALNEQFF. The CDR3 bases are TGTGCCAGCAGTGCCCTCAATGAGCAGTTCTTC.

The chain uses TRBV5-1 and TRBJ2-2; D not certain. The CDR3 consists of 16 residues. The germline V and J ends were trimmed by 1 base and 4 bases, with 14 bases remaining between them. Germline V gene lookup returns CDR1 SGHRS and CDR2 YFSETQ. CDR3 in DNA: TGCGCCAGCAGCTTGTTTGCAGGAATAACCACCGGGGAGCTGTTTTTT. It translates to CASSLFAGITTGELFF.

This clone occurred once. The chain is built from TRBV6-6 and TRBJ2-3, with TRBD2 as a possible D gene (6 bases). Deletions cut 2 bases from V and 5 bases from J, with 8 bases between. The length of the CDR3 is 13 residues. In germline, CDR1 is MNHNY, CDR2 SVGAGI (reference sequence). This CDR3 reads CASSYPGEDTQYF. CDR3 in DNA: TGTGCCAGCAGTTACCCGGGAGAAGATACGCAGTATTTT.

The chain is built from TRBV19 and TRBJ2-5; TRBD2 is a possible D gene (6 bases). With 10 bases removed from V and 5 bases from J, the gap between germline ends came to 17 bases. The CDR3 totals 13 residues. Germline CDR1 reads LNHDA; CDR2 reads SQIVND (reference sequence). CDR3 region: CATAPTSYETQYF. The CDR3 region has the DNA TGTGCCACCGCTCCGACTAGTTACGAGACCCAGTACTTC.

This clone was found a few times. The chain links TRBV7-9 to TRBJ2-2; 8 bases align to TRBD2. The CDR3 runs to 15 residues. Germline lookup yields CDR1 SEHNR and CDR2 FQNEAQ (reference sequence). The junction had 8 bases not matched to a gene; V was cut back by 5 bases and J by 6 bases. The CDR3 region has the DNA TGTGCCAGCAGCGCCCCCCGGGGGGGGCCCGGGGAGCTGTTTTTT. Protein sequence: CASSAPRGGPGELFF.

The chain combines TRBV6-2 or TRBV6-3 with TRBJ2-1; the match to TRBD2 covers 13 bases. This CDR3 spans 17 amino acids. Germline lookup yields CDR1 MNHEY and CDR2 SVGEGT. Trimming at V came to 3 bases and at J to 3 bases, leaving 5 bases not matched to a gene. In nucleotides, the CDR3 is TGTGCCAGCAGTTATTCGGGACTAGCGGGGATCTACAATGAGCAGTTCTTC. It is translated as CASSYSGLAGIYNEQFF.